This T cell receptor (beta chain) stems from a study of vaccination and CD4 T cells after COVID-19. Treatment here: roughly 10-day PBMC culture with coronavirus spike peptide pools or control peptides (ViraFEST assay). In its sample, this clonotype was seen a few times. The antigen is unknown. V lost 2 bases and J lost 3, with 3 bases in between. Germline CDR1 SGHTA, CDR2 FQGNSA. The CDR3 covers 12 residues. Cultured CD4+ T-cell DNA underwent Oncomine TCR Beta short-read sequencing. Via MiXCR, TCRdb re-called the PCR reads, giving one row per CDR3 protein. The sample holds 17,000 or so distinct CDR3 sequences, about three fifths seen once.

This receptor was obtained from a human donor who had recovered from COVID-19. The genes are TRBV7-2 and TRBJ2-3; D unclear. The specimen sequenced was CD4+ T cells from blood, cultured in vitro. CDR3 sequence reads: CASSLPTDTQYF. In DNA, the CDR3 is TGTGCCAGCAGCTTACCAACAGATACGCAGTATTTT.